The 22 T cell receptor beta chains presented below share a single source sample, sequenced in a study of early T cells in non-severe SARS-CoV-2 infection. A single record per CDR3 protein comes from TCRdb applying MiXCR to the 5' RACE reads. The sample carries over 55,000 distinct CDR3 sequences, roughly 8.4% recorded once. Sequencing was done on a sample of whole blood. The receptors shown here come from an adult who was a healthcare worker with PCR-confirmed SARS-CoV-2 infection or an uninfected control (not recorded which).

This clonotype was seen ten or more times. The chain has TRBV20-1 and TRBJ2-1; TRBD1 is a possible D gene (5 bases). The germline V and J ends were trimmed by 1 base and 7 bases, with 14 bases remaining between them. There are 14 residues in the CDR3. The germline V gene has CDR1 DFQATT and CDR2 SNEGSKA (reference sequence). CDR3 sequence: CSARGGAEMNEQFF. The CDR3 region has the DNA TGCAGTGCTAGAGGTGGGGCGGAGATGAATGAGCAGTTCTTC.

This clonotype was picked up many times. The rearrangement links TRBV27 to TRBJ2-3, with 7 bases that match TRBD1. Losses at the gene ends were 2 bases for V and 8 bases for J; bases not matched to a gene: 7. This CDR3 is 14 amino acids long. Per germline, CDR1 MNHEY and CDR2 SMNVEV (reference sequence). The CDR3 bases are TGTGCCAGCAGTTTAAACAGGGGTGGTGGTACGCAGTATTTT. Amino acid sequence: CASSLNRGGGTQYF.

There are a few counts of this clonotype. The chain joins TRBV7-9 to TRBJ1-6; tentative D call: TRBD1 (5 bases). The germline CDR1 and CDR2 sequences are SEHNR and FQNEAQ (reference sequence). The CDR3 is 16 residues long. Trimming stripped 7 bases from V and 3 bases from J, with 16 bases between. CDR3 amino acids: CASTSGGVLYNSPLHF. CDR3 nucleotide sequence: TGTGCCAGCACCTCCGGGGGGGTCCTCTATAATTCACCCCTCCACTTT.

This clonotype appeared many times. This chain uses TRBV27 with TRBJ2-1; D not resolved. Germline V gene lookup returns CDR1 MNHEY and CDR2 SMNVEV (reference sequence). V gave up 5 bases and J gave up 6 bases, with 8 bases separating them. The CDR3 runs 12 residues. The CDR3 sequence is CASSTASNEQFF. The DNA of the CDR3 is TGTGCCAGCAGTACTGCCAGCAATGAGCAGTTCTTC.

In its sample, this clonotype was seen many times. This chain links TRBV20-1 with TRBJ2-2; 7 bases match TRBD2. The CDR3 runs 16 residues. J was trimmed by 1 base and V by 0 bases; bases with no gene match: 5. CDR1 is DFQATT and CDR2 is SNEGSKA in the germline V gene (reference sequence). CDR3 nucleotides: TGCAGTGCTAGAGATCGAGGACTAGAGAACACCGGGGAGCTGTTTTTT. Encoded protein: CSARDRGLENTGELFF.

This clonotype was recorded a few times. The junction does not match germline at one end; this may be a read error. The chain carries TRBV28 and TRBJ2-7, with TRBD2 as a possible D gene (6 bases). The germline V gene has CDR1 MDHEN and CDR2 SYDVKM. CDR3 length: 15 amino acids. The CDR3 spells CAISLLATSSYEQYF. The CDR3 coding sequence is TGTGCCATCAGTCTTCTAGCGACTAGCTCCTACGAGCAGTACTTC.

Ten or more counts support this clonotype. The rearrangement joins TRBV20-1 to TRBJ2-1; 7 nucleotides match TRBD1. This CDR3 is 14 amino acids long. Per germline, CDR1 DFQATT and CDR2 SNEGSKA (reference sequence). The V and J ends lost 5 bases and 6 bases, in that order; junction bases with no gene match: 10. The CDR3 region has the DNA TGCAGTGCTTCACGTCGACAGGGAACCAATGAGCAGTTCTTC. It yields the protein CSASRRQGTNEQFF.

The chain is built from TRBV14 and TRBJ1-6, with a possible D match to TRBD1 (5 bases). The CDR3 has 13 residues. Trimming shortened V by 1 base and J by 10 bases, and 8 bases separated the two germline ends. CDR1 is SGHDN and CDR2 is FVKESK in the germline V gene. The CDR3 DNA reads as TGTGCCAGCAGCCAAGTGGGGGACTCACCCCTCCACTTT. Translated, it gives CASSQVGDSPLHF.

This chain's CDR3 is CASSIRREGTQYF. CDR3 coding DNA: TGTGCCAGTAGTATTCGGCGGGAAGGGACCCAGTACTTC. This chain links TRBV19 with TRBJ2-5; a weak D match, TRBD2 (6 bases). The length of the CDR3 is 13 residues. The germline V gene encodes CDR1 LNHDA and CDR2 SQIVND (reference sequence). The V and J ends lost 3 bases and 7 bases respectively, with 12 bases between them.

This clonotype was seen only a few times. This chain uses TRBV7-9 with TRBJ2-1; D ambiguous. The germline V gene has CDR1 SEHNR and CDR2 FQNEAQ (reference sequence). The CDR3 is made up of 13 amino acids. V was pared by 7 bases and J by 2 bases, with 9 bases between. CDR3 nucleotide sequence: TGTGCCAGCACCCCAAATACCTACAATGAGCAGTTCTTC. This sequence encodes CASTPNTYNEQFF.

This clonotype was found many times. V is TRBV4-2 and J is TRBJ2-4; TRBD2 agrees at 8 bases. The CDR3 covers 16 residues. V dropped 0 bases and J dropped 8; count of bases not matched to a gene: 9. CDR1 and CDR2 (germline): LGHNA, YNFKEQ. CDR3 sequence reads: CASSQEAGSGGDIQYF. The CDR3 nucleotides are TGTGCCAGCAGCCAAGAAGCGGGAAGCGGGGGTGACATTCAGTACTTC.

In this sample, this clonotype turned up a few times. The chain uses TRBV29-1 and TRBJ2-7; 8 bases match TRBD1. The CDR3 is 14 residues long. Germline CDR1 SQVTM, CDR2 ANQGSEA. The J segment lost 3 bases and the V segment lost 3 bases, leaving 7 bases of the junction unmatched. The CDR3 coding sequence is TGCAGCGTTGACCCCAGGGGGCGAGGCTACGAGCAGTACTTC. Translation gives CSVDPRGRGYEQYF.

At least ten counts were recorded for this clonotype. The chain has TRBV3-1 and TRBJ1-4, with D uncertain. Trimming took off 1 base at V and 0 bases at J, with 9 bases between the two ends. The length of the CDR3 is 16 residues. The germline V gene encodes CDR1 LGHDT and CDR2 YNNKEL (reference sequence). DNA for the CDR3: TGTGCCAGCAGCCAAGGAGGACGGACAACTAATGAAAAACTGTTTTTT. Encoded protein: CASSQGGRTTNEKLFF.

The chain recombines TRBV20-1 with TRBJ2-4, with 7 bases lining up with TRBD1. This CDR3 has 13 amino acids. Looked up from germline, CDR1 is DFQATT and CDR2 is SNEGSKA (reference sequence). V was pared by 1 base and J by 8 bases, with 5 bases of the junction left unmatched. The CDR3 is CSARGQGGDIQYF. As DNA, the CDR3 is TGCAGTGCTAGAGGACAGGGTGGCGACATTCAGTACTTC.

This clonotype came up many times. The chain combines TRBV7-8 with TRBJ2-1; 12 nucleotides agree with TRBD2. V lost 4 bases, J lost 7 bases, and 11 bases stayed unmatched. Germline CDR1 and CDR2: SGHVS and FQNEAQ. The CDR3 contains 17 residues. In DNA form, the CDR3 reads TGTGCCAGCAGCTCGGTCGGACTAGCGGGATACCCTAATGAGCAGTTCTTC. It specifies CASSSVGLAGYPNEQFF. Together with reference TRBV7-8 and TRBJ2-1, the CDR3 gives the full variable domain: GAGVSQSPRYKVAKRGQDVALRCDPISGHVSLFWYQQALGQGPEFLTYFQNEAQLDKSGLPSDRFFAERPEGSVSTLKIQRTQQEDSAVYLCASSSVGLAGYPNEQFFGPGTRLTVL.

The sample holds one count of this clonotype. V usage is TRBV7-8 and J usage is TRBJ2-1; D could derive from TRBD1 or TRBD2 (6 bases each). Germline-derived CDR1 and CDR2 are SGHVS and FQNEAQ. The V end was cut by 5 bases, the J end by 9 bases, with 17 bases between. This CDR3 contains 14 residues. This chain's CDR3 is CASSPPGGWGEQFF. CDR3 nucleotide sequence: TGTGCCAGCAGCCCCCCCGGGGGCTGGGGTGAGCAGTTCTTC.

This clonotype was picked up a small number of times. The rearrangement joins TRBV28 to TRBJ2-1, with D possibly being TRBD1 (5 bases). The germline V gene has CDR1 MDHEN and CDR2 SYDVKM. The CDR3 spans 13 residues. Deletions cut 9 bases from V and 6 bases from J, with 15 bases between. The CDR3 DNA reads as TGTGCCAGTGTTACAGGCTTTCGCAATGAGCAGTTCTTC. Translated: CASVTGFRNEQFF.

There are a few counts of this clonotype. The chain has TRBV9 and TRBJ2-7; TRBD2 is a possible D gene (5 bases). With 0 bases removed from V and 3 bases from J, the gap between germline ends came to 10 bases. This CDR3 comprises 14 residues. Germline CDR1 SGDLS, CDR2 YYNGEE. The CDR3 reads CASSVGSGYYEQYF. The CDR3 region has the DNA TGTGCCAGCAGCGTAGGAAGCGGTTACTACGAGCAGTACTTC.

This clonotype was observed a few times. The chain uses TRBV6-5 and TRBJ2-1, with D possibly TRBD2 on 6 matching bases. This CDR3 has 15 amino acids. Trimming took off 3 bases at V and 0 bases at J, with 9 bases between the two ends. CDR1 MNHEY and CDR2 SVGAGI come from the germline V gene. CDR3 sequence reads: CASSYGGSSYNEQFF. CDR3 in DNA: TGTGCCAGCAGTTATGGGGGGAGCTCCTACAATGAGCAGTTCTTC.

This clonotype was seen only a few times. The chain is built from TRBV20-1 and TRBJ2-7; no clear D gene. CDR3 length: 11 residues. The germline V gene encodes CDR1 DFQATT and CDR2 SNEGSKA (reference sequence). The V end was cut by 2 bases, the J end by 4 bases, with 6 bases between. The CDR3 nucleotides are TGCAGTGCTAGAATAGGGTACGAGCAGTACTTC. Translation: CSARIGYEQYF.

This clonotype was observed a few times. J is TRBJ2-1 and V is TRBV5-1, with D possibly being TRBD1 (7 bases). The CDR3 is 14 residues long. Germline V gives CDR1 SGHRS, CDR2 YFSETQ. Trimming left V 4 bases short and J 7 bases short, with 15 bases between. The CDR3 region is CASSTEGRGNEQFF. CDR3 coding DNA: TGCGCCAGCAGCACGGAGGGCAGGGGGAATGAGCAGTTCTTC.

This clonotype was observed many times. The chain carries TRBV30 and TRBJ2-5; 7 positions agree with TRBD2. The CDR3 contains 15 residues. CDR1 and CDR2 (germline): GTSNPN, SVGIG (reference sequence). V lost 4 bases to trimming and J lost 4 bases; unmatched junction nucleotides: 12. DNA for the CDR3: TGTGCCTGGACAGCCTTGGCGGGAGACGTAGAGACCCAGTACTTC. As protein: CAWTALAGDVETQYF.